The next 7 T cell receptor beta chains were all read from a single sample in a study of blood T cells in healthy people across ages. The authors ran a second PCR of about 7 to 11 cycles using a sample-barcoded 5' primer and a J-beta primer mix. TCRdb itself ran the 5' RACE reads through MiXCR, one entry per CDR3 protein. The sample holds 550,000 to 800,000 distinct CDR3 sequences, approximately 30% seen once. The sequencing input was blood. Every receptor here comes from a woman at least 80 years old in good health.

This chain uses TRBV7-6 with TRBJ2-2; D remains unclear. The CDR3 has 14 amino acids. Germline V gene data show CDR1 as SGHVS and CDR2 as FNYEAQ. The V gene lost 5 bases and the J gene lost 0 bases, with 7 bases spanning the gap. CDR3 coding DNA: TGTGCCAGCAGCGCTACACCGAACACCGGGGAGCTGTTTTTT. Protein: CASSATPNTGELFF.

A word on this clonotype: Since a much larger clone is just one base distant, this may be a read error. The chain is built from TRBV7-2 and TRBJ2-1, with unresolved D. The CDR3 consists of 11 residues. From germline, CDR1 is SGHTA and CDR2 FQGNSA. V lost 6 bases, J lost 2 bases, and 2 bases lay in between. As DNA, the CDR3 is TGTGCCAGCAGGGCCTACAATGAGCAGTTCTTC. It encodes CASRAYNEQFF.

This sequence joins TRBV7-2 and TRBJ2-5; 8 positions agree with TRBD1. The better agreement between TRBJ2-7 and the DNA end casts doubt on the J call. Germline V lookup: CDR1 SGHTA, CDR2 FQGNSA. The CDR3 sequence is 15 residues long. The CDR3 DNA is TGTGCCAGCAGCTTACAGGGGGCGGTTTTCGACGAGCAGTACTTC. Amino acids: CASSLQGAVFDEQYF.

On this clonotype itself: Given a much more abundant clone one base away, this may be a read error. This sequence joins TRBV2 and TRBJ2-7, with D perhaps TRBD1 (6 bases). Germline loops: CDR1 SNHLY, CDR2 FYNNEI. CDR3 length: 15 amino acids. V was shortened by 6 bases and J by 7 bases, with 22 bases between the two germline ends. The CDR3 sequence: CASSETGMVPNEQYF. The CDR3 region has the DNA TGTGCCAGCAGCGAAACAGGGATGGTCCCCAATGAGCAGTACTTC.

This clonotype was observed at least ten times. The genes are TRBV6-5 and TRBJ2-7; 8 nucleotides align to TRBD2. CDR3 length: 13 amino acids. The germline V gene encodes CDR1 MNHEY and CDR2 SVGAGI. The ends lost 4 bases at V and 3 bases at J; junction bases unmatched: 2. DNA for the CDR3: TGTGCCAGCAGTTTACGGGGGGGCTACGAGCAGTACTTC. Encoded protein: CASSLRGGYEQYF.

This clonotype has a single count. A much larger clonotype is one base distant, so this may be a read error. The chain combines TRBV27 with TRBJ2-7; 8 bases match TRBD1. Germline V gene data show CDR1 as MNHEY and CDR2 as SMNVEV (reference sequence). V shed 2 bases, J shed 3 bases, and the junction held 6 bases outside the gene matches. This CDR3 has 15 residues. The CDR3 DNA follows: TGTGCCAGCAGTTTAAAGGGACAGGAGTACTACGAGCAGTACTTC. Its translation is CASSLKGQEYYEQYF.

In its sample, this clonotype was seen many times. V gene TRBV6-5 combines with J gene TRBJ2-5; no clear D. The V gene's germline CDR1 is MNHEY and CDR2 SVGAGI. The V gene lost 2 bases and the J gene lost 5 bases, with 15 bases spanning the gap. CDR3 size: 15 residues. The CDR3 here is CASSYGSRLRETQYF. The CDR3 DNA reads as TGTGCCAGCAGTTACGGAAGCCGGCTAAGGGAGACCCAGTACTTC.